The rows below give T cell receptor beta chains drawn from one sample of a study of technical replicates of blood from several donors. The protocol was immunoSEQ multiplex PCR, while the TCRdb copy is restricted to in-frame clones and leaves out a portion. Here the sample spans tens of thousands of clones, about 86% being singletons. The sequenced sample was PBMCs. The receptors shown here come from a human donor in good health. Some clones in this sample may be carry-over from other donors' samples. Each CDR3 is given without its conserved first and last residue. Fields, in order: clone size, V gene, J gene, CDR3 protein. The size of a clone is reported for some rows only, either as once, few or many, or as a class for expanded clones.

>-|TRBV4-2|TRBJ1-1
ASSQQGGNTEAF
>-|TRBV11-3|TRBJ2-2
ASSTRGGATGELF
>-|TRBV11-1|TRBJ2-1
ASSLVGGQGARSYNEQF
>-|TRBV6-1|TRBJ2-7
ASSESASGSDYEQY
>-|TRBV7-2|TRBJ1-3
ASSPLPGNTIY
>-|TRBV6-6|TRBJ1-6
ASSPGGAFYNSPLH
>-|TRBV6-5|TRBJ2-7
ASSYSAGLPYEQY
>-|TRBV27|TRBJ1-1
ASSLIQGGNTEAF
>-|TRBV2|TRBJ2-7
ASRDRVSSYEQY
>-|TRBV5-1|TRBJ1-3
ASSTESSGNTIY
>-|TRBV6-5|TRBJ2-1
ASSSITLRTYNEQF
>-|TRBV6-1|TRBJ1-2
ASSEILTNYGYT
>-|TRBV19|TRBJ2-7
ASSIRSGLSYEQY
>-|TRBV4-3|TRBJ2-7
ASSQDYGDSYYEQY
>few|TRBV27|TRBJ2-7
ASSLNGPGRFYEQY
>once|TRBV7-9|TRBJ2-7
ASSLAGQGTYEQY
>-|TRBV6-1|TRBJ1-2
ASSVQGILNYGYT
>-|TRBV18|TRBJ1-1
ASSEGIGTEAF